The 18 T cell receptor beta chains given below trace back to one sample, sequenced in a study of beta chain features in type 1 diabetes. Findings of the study overall: Significant though moderate, a shortening of TCRB CDR3s appeared in all four CD4+ subsets of Type 1 diabetes patients.

Their antigens remain unidentified. Expressed TCRB transcripts got sequenced, as all isolated RNA was reverse transcribed. TCRdb's table, derived via immunoSEQ multiplex PCR, lists solely in-frame clones and lacks some. The sample shows a few hundred thousand clones, about 12% of them seen only once. Sequencing was done on a sample of naive CD4+ T cells from blood. These receptors were collected from a woman aged 18-35 years with type 1 diabetes.

The chain is built from TRBV7-2 and TRBJ2-1, with a weak D call TRBD2 (5 bases). Deletions cut 1 base from V and 8 bases from J, with 12 bases between. Looked up from germline, CDR1 is SGHTA and CDR2 is FQGNSA. The CDR3 extends over 14 amino acids. CDR3 amino acids: CASSLVSGMYEQFF. The CDR3 DNA is TGTGCCAGCAGCTTAGTGTCGGGGATGTATGAGCAGTTCTTC.

This clone occurred a few times. This chain links TRBV4-3 with TRBJ1-2; 9 nucleotides match TRBD1. The CDR3 is made up of 17 amino acids. Trimming at V came to 3 bases and at J to 4 bases, leaving 12 bases not matched to a gene. CDR1 and CDR2 from the germline V gene are LGHNA and YSLEER. DNA of the CDR3: TGCGCCAGCAGCCAGTCCAACAGGGGGCCTTTTGTCTATGGCTACACCTTC. It codes for CASSQSNRGPFVYGYTF.

The chain is built from TRBV5-1 and TRBJ1-3; D call uncertain. From germline, CDR1 is SGHRS and CDR2 YFSETQ. The V end lost 3 bases, the J end lost 0 bases, and 4 bases lay between the germline ends. The CDR3 has 13 amino acids. For the CDR3, the DNA is TGCGCCAGCAGCTGGAGCTCTGGAAACACCATATATTTT. It encodes CASSWSSGNTIYF.

This clone was detected a few times. This chain joins TRBV28 and TRBJ2-1; tentatively, D is TRBD2 (5 bases). V shed 5 bases and J shed 6 bases, with 11 bases lying between them. CDR1 is MDHEN, CDR2 SYDVKM, per germline. The CDR3 consists of 13 residues. The CDR3 protein is CASSATSTNEQFF. The CDR3 region has the DNA TGTGCCAGCAGTGCCACTAGTACCAATGAGCAGTTCTTC.

The table lists this clone with a few counts. The rearrangement links TRBV13 to TRBJ2-2, with D possibly TRBD2 on 6 matching bases. Germline CDR1 reads PRHDT; CDR2 reads FYEKMQ (reference sequence). The V gene lost 1 base and the J gene lost 4 bases, with 10 bases spanning the gap. This CDR3 is built from 15 residues. CDR3 residues: CASSLETSTTGELFF. For the CDR3, the DNA is TGTGCCAGCAGCTTAGAGACTAGTACCACCGGGGAGCTGTTTTTT.

This clone has only a few counts. The V gene is TRBV7-8, the J gene TRBJ1-6, with D possibly matching TRBD1 (6 bases). The germline gives CDR1 SGHVS, CDR2 FQNEAQ. The CDR3 runs 16 residues. Trimming removed 7 bases at V and 8 bases at J, with 21 bases between. The CDR3 here is CASTLAGATGYSPLHF. In nucleotides, the CDR3 is TGTGCCAGCACCCTAGCGGGGGCTACAGGGTATTCACCCCTCCACTTT.

The table lists this clone with a few counts. The V gene is TRBV7-2, the J gene TRBJ1-2, with 7 positions matching TRBD1. This CDR3 spans 13 amino acids. CDR1 is SGHTA, CDR2 FQGNSA, per germline. V gave up 3 bases and J gave up 9 bases; unmatched junction bases: 7. In nucleotides, the CDR3 is TGTGCCAGCAGCTTCGGGACAGCCATCAGCTACACCTTC. Translation: CASSFGTAISYTF.

The V call is TRBV5-4, the J call TRBJ2-1; 11 nucleotides align to TRBD2. Per the germline V gene, CDR1 is SGHNT and CDR2 is YYREEE (reference sequence). The CDR3 consists of 15 residues. With 0 bases clipped from V and 7 bases from J, the junction kept 3 bases outside the gene matches. The CDR3 nucleotides read TGTGCCAGCAGCTTGGTAGCGGGAGGGAGGAATGAGCAGTTCTTC. Amino acids: CASSLVAGGRNEQFF.

This clone has only a few counts. CDR3 nucleotides: TGTGCCAGCTCCGTAACCGTGACTAGCGGGGCCTACGAGCAGTACTTC. Residues: CASSVTVTSGAYEQYF. V usage is TRBV27 and J usage is TRBJ2-7; 11 bases are shared with TRBD2. The germline CDR1 and CDR2 sequences are MNHEY and SMNVEV (reference sequence). CDR3 length equals 16 residues. V dropped 8 bases and J dropped 2; count of bases not matched to a gene: 11.

This clone was picked up a small number of times. The rearrangement joins TRBV6-6 to TRBJ1-5, with D perhaps matching TRBD1 (5 bases). Trimming cost V 6 bases and J 3 bases, with 12 bases left between them. The CDR3 has 14 amino acids. CDR1 and CDR2 from the germline V gene are MNHNY and SVGAGI (reference sequence). The CDR3 spells CASRGRVDNQPQHF. The DNA for the CDR3 is TGTGCCAGCAGGGGCAGGGTCGACAATCAGCCCCAGCATTTT.

This clone was detected only a few times. This chain links TRBV9 with TRBJ2-1; 8 bases match TRBD2. The junction had 11 bases not matched to a gene; V was cut back by 0 bases and J by 3 bases. The germline V gene has CDR1 SGDLS and CDR2 YYNGEE. The CDR3 totals 18 residues. CDR3 loop: CASSVETGGPFFYNEQFF. CDR3 bases: TGTGCCAGCAGCGTAGAAACGGGAGGGCCCTTCTTCTACAATGAGCAGTTCTTC. Full variable domain (missing parts from reference TRBV9 and TRBJ2-1): DSGVTQTPKHLITATGQRVTLRCSPRSGDLSVYWYQQSLDQGLQFLIQYYNGEERAKGNILERFSAQQFPDLHSELNLSSLELGDSALYFCASSVETGGPFFYNEQFFGPGTRLTVL.

This chain links TRBV29-1 with TRBJ1-2, with 7 bases matching TRBD1. Losses at the gene ends were 5 bases for V and 0 bases for J; bases not matched to a gene: 9. CDR1 and CDR2 (germline): SQVTM, ANQGSEA. This CDR3 comprises 15 residues. The CDR3 nucleotides read TGCAGCGTTACAGGGCCAGGGGGTTCTAACTATGGCTACACCTTC. Its translation: CSVTGPGGSNYGYTF.

The rearrangement uses TRBV12-5 and TRBJ1-1, with D unresolved. This CDR3 is 13 amino acids long. Germline V CDR1 and CDR2: LGHNT, FRNRAP. V lost 1 base, J lost 1 base, and 4 bases lay in between. CDR3 in DNA: TGTGCTAGTGGTTTGGGAGGGAACACTGAAGCTTTCTTT. Translating it yields CASGLGGNTEAFF.

V usage is TRBV18 and J usage is TRBJ2-6; tentative D call: TRBD2 (5 bases). V gave up 3 bases and J gave up 3 bases, with 6 bases separating them. CDR3 length equals 14 residues. Germline V gene data show CDR1 as KGHSH and CDR2 as LQKENI. CDR3 residues: CASSPRDGANVLTF. The CDR3 bases are TGTGCCAGCTCACCGAGGGATGGGGCCAACGTCCTGACTTTC.

J is TRBJ2-1 and V is TRBV11-1, with 12 positions matching TRBD2. Germline CDR1 reads SGHAT; CDR2 reads FQDESV (reference sequence). The CDR3 has 16 residues. After removal of 4 bases from V and 9 bases from J, the junction contained 10 bases not matched to a gene. CDR3: CASSSRTSGIRGEQFF. The CDR3 DNA follows: TGTGCCAGCAGCTCCCGGACTAGCGGGATTAGGGGTGAGCAGTTCTTC.

V usage is TRBV28 and J usage is TRBJ2-7, with a possible D match to TRBD2 (6 bases). CDR1 is MDHEN and CDR2 is SYDVKM in the germline V gene. CDR3 length: 15 amino acids. V shed 7 bases and J shed 5 bases, with 21 bases lying between them. CDR3 region: CASKEGTQPGNEQYF. The CDR3 DNA sequence: TGTGCCAGCAAGGAGGGGACCCAGCCGGGGAACGAGCAGTACTTC.

The chain joins TRBV7-3 to TRBJ2-7, with D perhaps TRBD2 (6 bases). Germline V gene data show CDR1 as SGHTA and CDR2 as FQGTGA. Trimming removed 0 bases from V and 5 bases from J, with 17 bases in between. The CDR3 consists of 16 residues. CDR3 sequence (DNA): TGTGCCAGCAGCTTAACCGCCGCGGGACCCAACCACGAGCAGTACTTC. Translated: CASSLTAAGPNHEQYF.

This clone was found a few times. The V call is TRBV15, the J call TRBJ1-5; TRBD1 matches at 7 bases. V was clipped by 3 bases and J by 1 base; unmatched bases: 3. In germline, CDR1 is LNHNV, CDR2 YYDKDF (reference sequence). The length of the CDR3 is 15 residues. In nucleotides, the CDR3 is TGTGCCACCAGCAGTAAGGGACAGAGCAATCAGCCCCAGCATTTT. Translation gives CATSSKGQSNQPQHF.